The 17 T cell receptor beta chains in this list originate from one sample, sequenced in a study of response to subunit inactivated influenza vaccine. MiXCR, applied by TCRdb to the RT-PCR reads, yields one record per CDR3 protein. The sample lists about 190,000 distinct CDR3 sequences, about 15% occurring once. The sequenced sample was CD8+ T cells sorted from PBMCs, obtained more than 4 days after vaccination. The source of these receptors is a man aged 50 to 60 who received an inactivated influenza vaccine.

This clonotype occurred a few times. The chain has TRBV7-9 and TRBJ2-5; D is uncertain. The V end was cut by 7 bases, the J end by 1 base, with 16 bases between. This CDR3 is built from 15 residues. Germline V gives CDR1 SEHNR, CDR2 FQNEAQ (reference sequence). The CDR3 region is CASTRGPAGQETQYF. The CDR3 DNA follows: TGTGCCAGCACCCGCGGACCAGCCGGCCAAGAGACCCAGTACTTC. The variable domain in full, with the rest retrieved from reference TRBV7-9 and TRBJ2-5, is DTGVSQNPRHKITKRGQNVTFRCDPISEHNRLYWYRQTLGQGPEFLTYFQNEAQLEKSRLLSDRFSAERPKGSFSTLEIQRTEQGDSAMYLCASTRGPAGQETQYFGPGTRLLVL.

This clonotype has more than one count but fewer than ten. This chain joins TRBV6-2 or TRBV6-3 and TRBJ1-4; D is uncertain. This CDR3 spans 12 amino acids. CDR1 is MNHEY, CDR2 SVGEGT, per germline. Trimming removed 5 bases from V and 8 bases from J, with 9 bases in between. The CDR3 nucleotides read TGTGCCAGCAGTCCTGACTGGGAAAAACTGTTTTTT. This sequence encodes CASSPDWEKLFF.

This rearrangement joins TRBV20-1 to TRBJ2-1; 8 positions match TRBD2. Trimming took 4 bases from V and 4 from J; bases not matched to a gene: 9. The CDR3 has 15 residues. The V gene's germline CDR1 is DFQATT and CDR2 SNEGSKA (reference sequence). The CDR3 sequence: CSAKMTSATYNEQFF. In DNA, the CDR3 is TGCAGTGCTAAGATGACTAGCGCAACTTACAATGAGCAGTTCTTC.

In its sample, this clonotype was seen a few times. This chain joins TRBV9 and TRBJ2-7; D not certain. CDR3 length equals 14 residues. V lost 4 bases, J lost 2 bases, and 13 bases lay in between. Germline CDR1 is SGDLS and CDR2 is YYNGEE. The CDR3 spells CASSLDPMTYEQYF. The CDR3 nucleotides are TGTGCCAGCAGCCTGGACCCTATGACCTACGAGCAGTACTTC. The entire variable domain, with the rest obtained from reference TRBV9 and TRBJ2-7, is as follows: DSGVTQTPKHLITATGQRVTLRCSPRSGDLSVYWYQQSLDQGLQFLIQYYNGEERAKGNILERFSAQQFPDLHSELNLSSLELGDSALYFCASSLDPMTYEQYFGPGTRLTVT.

Only a few counts were recorded for this clonotype. The rearrangement links TRBV19 to TRBJ1-4, with 11 bases that match TRBD1. V shed 4 bases, J shed 5 bases, and the junction held 3 bases outside the gene matches. This CDR3 is 15 amino acids long. CDR1 is LNHDA, CDR2 SQIVND, per germline (reference sequence). DNA for the CDR3: TGTGCCAGTAGTAACCGGGACAGGGGGAATGAAAAACTGTTTTTT. Its translation is CASSNRDRGNEKLFF. The full variable domain, completed using reference TRBV19 and TRBJ1-4, is DGGITQSPKYLFRKEGQNVTLSCEQNLNHDAMYWYRQDPGQGLRLIYYSQIVNDFQKGDIAEGYSVSREKKESFPLTVTSAQKNPTAFYLCASSNRDRGNEKLFFGSGTQLSVL.

This clonotype has only a few counts. The V call is TRBV14, the J call TRBJ2-1; D may be TRBD1 (6 bases). Looked up from germline, CDR1 is SGHDN and CDR2 is FVKESK. V gave up 3 bases and J gave up 5 bases, with 17 bases separating them. The CDR3 consists of 16 residues. CDR3 sequence: CASSHRARTADNEQFF. The DNA of the CDR3 is TGTGCCAGCAGCCACAGGGCCCGGACAGCTGACAATGAGCAGTTCTTC. Based on the CDR3 plus reference TRBV14 and TRBJ2-1, the full variable domain is EAGVTQFPSHSVIEKGQTVTLRCDPISGHDNLYWYRRVMGKEIKFLLHFVKESKQDESGMPNNRFLAERTGGTYSTLKVQPAELEDSGVYFCASSHRARTADNEQFFGPGTRLTVL.

The rearrangement links TRBV23-1 to TRBJ2-3; 14 bases fit TRBD2. TRBV23-1 qualifies as an ORF whose function is uncertain. The V and J ends lost 2 bases and 2 bases, in that order; junction bases with no gene match: 6. This CDR3 spans 18 amino acids. This chain's CDR3 is CASSQPGLAGVLTDTQYF. DNA for the CDR3: TGCGCCAGCAGTCAACCGGGACTAGCGGGAGTCCTCACAGATACGCAGTATTTT.

This clonotype appeared a few times. The V gene is TRBV27, the J gene TRBJ2-1; D uncertain. From germline, CDR1 is MNHEY and CDR2 SMNVEV (reference sequence). V shed 6 bases and J shed 3 bases, with 12 bases lying between them. The CDR3 has 14 amino acids. CDR3 in amino acids: CASSSGRNYNEQFF. The DNA of the CDR3 is TGTGCCAGCAGCTCGGGCAGAAACTACAATGAGCAGTTCTTC.

The CDR3 sequence is CASSELPADEQFF. The CDR3 region has the DNA TGTGCCAGCAGTGAGTTACCCGCGGATGAGCAGTTCTTC. The chain has TRBV25-1 and TRBJ2-1; no clear D gene. From germline, CDR1 is MGHDK and CDR2 SYGVNS. The CDR3 consists of 13 residues. The V end was cut by 3 bases, the J end by 8 bases, with 11 bases between.

The chain employs TRBV29-1 and TRBJ2-1; TRBD1 matches 9 bases. The CDR3 extends over 13 amino acids. Germline trimming cut 6 bases from V and 7 bases from J; bases unmatched to any gene: 7. The germline V gene has CDR1 SQVTM and CDR2 ANQGSEA. CDR3 nucleotide sequence: TGCAGCGTAGGACAGGGGTTTGGGAATGAGCAGTTCTTC. This sequence encodes CSVGQGFGNEQFF.

This clonotype occurred many times. This rearrangement joins TRBV20-1 to TRBJ2-7; no clear D. Per the germline V gene, CDR1 is DFQATT and CDR2 is SNEGSKA (reference sequence). With 2 bases removed from V and 0 bases from J, the gap between germline ends came to 11 bases. The CDR3 has 14 residues. In nucleotides, the CDR3 is TGCAGTGCTAGATCCCTAGGGTTCTCCTACGAGCAGTACTTC. This encodes CSARSLGFSYEQYF.

This clonotype was found many times. J is TRBJ2-2 and V is TRBV27; D ambiguous. In germline, CDR1 is MNHEY, CDR2 SMNVEV (reference sequence). CDR3 length: 15 amino acids. V lost 2 bases, J lost 5 bases, and 12 bases lay in between. The CDR3 DNA is TGTGCCAGCAGTTTACTAGTGACCGGTACCGGGGAGCTGTTTTTT. This sequence encodes CASSLLVTGTGELFF.

There are a few counts of this clonotype. The rearrangement uses TRBV7-9 and TRBJ1-3; no definite D call. Per germline, CDR1 SEHNR and CDR2 FQNEAQ (reference sequence). The CDR3 loop spans 13 amino acids. V was cut by 3 bases and J by 8 bases, with 11 bases left in between. The DNA of the CDR3 is TGTGCCAGCAGCTTGGGCGGGGTGGACACCATATATTTT. As protein: CASSLGGVDTIYF.

The chain is built from TRBV5-6 and TRBJ1-2; D not certain. Trimming shortened V by 4 bases and J by 8 bases, and 9 bases separated the two germline ends. The CDR3 is 11 amino acids. Germline V gene sequence: CDR1 SGHDT, CDR2 YYEEEE. As DNA, the CDR3 is TGTGCCAGCAGCGGCCTTAAAGGCTACACCTTC. It translates to CASSGLKGYTF.

There are many counts of this clonotype. V and J are TRBV24-1 and TRBJ2-1, with D uncertain. Trimming pared 3 bases from V and 15 bases from J, leaving 20 bases between. The CDR3 extends over 14 amino acids. Germline values: CDR1 KGHDR, CDR2 SFDVKD. The CDR3 DNA is TGTGCCACCAGTGATATGGGGAAGAAGTCCGTGCGGTTCTTC. Translated: CATSDMGKKSVRFF.

J is TRBJ2-1 and V is TRBV28; maybe TRBD2 (5 bases). The CDR3 totals 15 residues. V was pared by 1 base and J by 4 bases, with 11 bases between. Germline V gene sequence: CDR1 MDHEN, CDR2 SYDVKM. The CDR3 sequence: CASSLSSSFYNEQFF. The CDR3 region has the DNA TGTGCCAGCAGTTTATCTAGCAGCTTTTACAATGAGCAGTTCTTC. The full variable domain, with the rest looked up from reference TRBV28 and TRBJ2-1, is DVKVTQSSRYLVKRTGEKVFLECVQDMDHENMFWYRQDPGLGLRLIYFSYDVKMKEKGDIPEGYSVSREKKERFSLILESASTNQTSMYLCASSLSSSFYNEQFFGPGTRLTVL.

The chain recombines TRBV2 with TRBJ1-2, with 7 bases aligning to TRBD1. V shed 5 bases, J shed 8 bases, and the junction held 11 bases outside the gene matches. CDR3 size: 14 residues. Germline CDR1 SNHLY, CDR2 FYNNEI. CDR3 sequence (DNA): TGTGCCAGCAGTACCGGGGAGGGGGCCTGGGGCTACACCTTC. Residues: CASSTGEGAWGYTF.